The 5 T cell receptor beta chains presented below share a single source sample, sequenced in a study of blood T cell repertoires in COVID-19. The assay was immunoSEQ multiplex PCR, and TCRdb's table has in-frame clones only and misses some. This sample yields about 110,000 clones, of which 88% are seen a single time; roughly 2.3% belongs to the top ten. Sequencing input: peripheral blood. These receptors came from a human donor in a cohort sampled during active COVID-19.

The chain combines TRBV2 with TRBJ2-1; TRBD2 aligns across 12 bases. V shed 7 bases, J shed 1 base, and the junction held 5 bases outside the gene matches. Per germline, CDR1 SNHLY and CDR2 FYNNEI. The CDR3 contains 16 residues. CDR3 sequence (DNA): TGTGCCAGCATACGGACTAGCGGGGCATCCTACAATGAGCAGTTCTTC. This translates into CASIRTSGASYNEQFF.

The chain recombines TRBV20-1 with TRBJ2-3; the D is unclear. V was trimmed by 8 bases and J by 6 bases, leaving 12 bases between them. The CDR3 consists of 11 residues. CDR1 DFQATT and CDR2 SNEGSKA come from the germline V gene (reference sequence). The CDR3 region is CSPHHGDTQYF. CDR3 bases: TGCAGTCCGCACCACGGGGATACGCAGTATTTT.

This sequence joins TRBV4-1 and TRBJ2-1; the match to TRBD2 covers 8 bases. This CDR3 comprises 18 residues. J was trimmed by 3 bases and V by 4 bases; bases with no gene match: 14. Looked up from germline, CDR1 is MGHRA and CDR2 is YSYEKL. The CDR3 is CASSPPLGSGDVYNEQFF. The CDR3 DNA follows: TGCGCCAGCAGCCCCCCGCTGGGTAGCGGGGACGTCTACAATGAGCAGTTCTTC.

CDR3 bases: TGTGCCAGCAGTTACTTACAAACCACCGGGGAGCTGTTTTTT. It specifies CASSYLQTTGELFF. The chain couples TRBV6-5 to TRBJ2-2; D is undetermined. The V gene lost 1 base and the J gene lost 4 bases, with 7 bases spanning the gap. This CDR3 comprises 14 residues. Looked up from germline, CDR1 is MNHEY and CDR2 is SVGAGI.

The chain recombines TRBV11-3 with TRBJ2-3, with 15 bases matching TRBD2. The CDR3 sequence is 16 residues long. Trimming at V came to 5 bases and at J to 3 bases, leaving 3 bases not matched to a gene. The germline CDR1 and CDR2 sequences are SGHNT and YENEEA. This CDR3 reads CASSPGLAGGTDTQYF. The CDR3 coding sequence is TGTGCCAGCAGCCCAGGACTAGCGGGAGGGACAGATACGCAGTATTTT.